These 18 T cell receptor beta chains came from one sample sequenced in a study of T-cell reconstitution after alpha-beta-depleted transplantation in children. As it was prepared, the TCRbeta library received unique molecular identifiers. TCRdb re-analysed the PCR reads in MiXCR, keeping a single row per CDR3 protein. Counted here are over 300,000 distinct CDR3 sequences, 9% to 12% occurring once; the ten biggest clones make up roughly 2.5%. Sequenced material: PBMCs from the stem cell graft donor, taken from the stem cell graft. The receptors originated from a human donor who donated a stem cell graft to a child with acute lymphoblastic leukemia.

This clonotype has a handful of counts. The chain is built from TRBV7-9 and TRBJ2-5, with TRBD1 matching over 7 bases. This CDR3 contains 15 residues. Germline values: CDR1 SEHNR, CDR2 FQNEAQ (reference sequence). V lost 1 base, J lost 4 bases, and 6 bases stayed unmatched. The CDR3 DNA reads TGTGCCAGCAGCTTAGGACAGTGGGACAGAGAGACCCAGTACTTC. Protein sequence: CASSLGQWDRETQYF.

This clonotype came up a few times. The chain is built from TRBV20-1 and TRBJ2-7; the match to TRBD2 covers 8 bases. The trim removed 2 bases at V and 4 bases at J, leaving 7 bases unmatched. The length of the CDR3 is 14 residues. Germline V gene lookup returns CDR1 DFQATT and CDR2 SNEGSKA (reference sequence). The CDR3: CSARLVAGSYEQYF. The CDR3, as DNA: TGCAGTGCTAGACTGGTAGCGGGAAGTTACGAGCAGTACTTC.

Only a few counts were recorded for this clonotype. This sequence joins TRBV29-1 and TRBJ1-5; the D gene is possibly TRBD1 (5 bases). The germline V gene encodes CDR1 SQVTM and CDR2 ANQGSEA. The V and J ends lost 1 base and 2 bases respectively, with 6 bases between them. This CDR3 contains 13 residues. CDR3 sequence reads: CSVEAGGNQPQHF. In nucleotides, the CDR3 is TGCAGCGTTGAAGCGGGGGGCAATCAGCCCCAGCATTTT.

The genes are TRBV5-1 and TRBJ2-7, with D hard to call. Trimming removed 2 bases from V and 0 bases from J, with 15 bases in between. Germline V gene lookup returns CDR1 SGHRS and CDR2 YFSETQ. The CDR3 sequence is 16 residues long. The chain's CDR3 is CASSLSYPGISYEQYF. The CDR3 nucleotides read TGCGCCAGCAGCTTAAGTTACCCGGGTATCTCCTACGAGCAGTACTTC.

This sequence joins TRBV7-9 and TRBJ2-7; the D is unclear. V lost 3 bases and J lost 3, with 6 bases in between. This CDR3 has 12 amino acids. Germline V gives CDR1 SEHNR, CDR2 FQNEAQ (reference sequence). The DNA of the CDR3 is TGTGCCAGCAGCTTTGGGGACTACGAGCAGTACTTC. It specifies CASSFGDYEQYF.

The V call is TRBV4-3, the J call TRBJ2-7; D is unresolved. V shed 2 bases and J shed 7 bases, with 6 bases lying between them. Looked up from germline, CDR1 is LGHNA and CDR2 is YSLEER. The CDR3 has 11 residues. This CDR3 reads CASSQKTEQYF. CDR3 nucleotides: TGCGCCAGCAGCCAAAAAACGGAGCAGTACTTC.

This clonotype occurred a few times. The V gene is TRBV12-3 or TRBV12-4, the J gene TRBJ2-6, with D perhaps matching TRBD2 (5 bases). The CDR3 extends over 18 amino acids. The V gene lost 5 bases and the J gene lost 2 bases, with 19 bases spanning the gap. The DNA for the CDR3 is TGTGCCAGCAGTCCAATCTTTGGGGAGATGACTGGGGCCAACGTCCTGACTTTC. Protein: CASSPIFGEMTGANVLTF.

The CDR3, as DNA: TGCAGTGCTAACCTTCTGGGGTACGAGCAGTACTTC. Translating it yields CSANLLGYEQYF. The gene calls are TRBV20-1 and TRBJ2-7; D is ambiguous. CDR3 size: 12 residues. The germline V gene encodes CDR1 DFQATT and CDR2 SNEGSKA (reference sequence). V was trimmed by 4 bases and J by 4 bases, leaving 11 bases between them.

The chain uses TRBV7-2 and TRBJ2-7; 10 bases fit TRBD2. CDR3 length: 15 residues. Looked up from germline, CDR1 is SGHTA and CDR2 is FQGNSA. V was pared by 5 bases and J by 7 bases, with 11 bases of the junction left unmatched. CDR3 bases: TGTGCCAGCAGCCCTACTGGAGCGGGAGGGATTGAGCAGTACTTC. Its translation is CASSPTGAGGIEQYF.

This clonotype was detected a few times. This chain uses TRBV4-3 with TRBJ1-5; tentative D call: TRBD1 (6 bases). Germline V CDR1 and CDR2: LGHNA, YSLEER. V lost 4 bases and J lost 7, with 17 bases in between. The CDR3 is 15 amino acids. The CDR3 nucleotides are TGCGCCAGCAGCCCTCAGACGGACCAGGGGCAGCCCCAGCATTTT. Encoded protein: CASSPQTDQGQPQHF.

In the case of this clonotype: No conserved phenylalanine or tryptophan is present at the end of the CDR3, so a read error is the likely explanation. The rearrangement links TRBV7-9 to TRBJ2-1, with TRBD2 matching over 9 bases. Losses at the gene ends were 4 bases for V and 8 bases for J; bases not matched to a gene: 9. CDR3 length: 15 residues. Germline loops: CDR1 SEHNR, CDR2 FQNEAQ (reference sequence). DNA of the CDR3: TGTGCCAGCAGCTCGGGGGTAGCGGGAGTAGATGAGCAGTTCTTG. Its protein product is CASSSGVAGVDEQFL.

Only one count was recorded for this clonotype. This chain links TRBV5-6 with TRBJ2-7, with 7 positions matching TRBD2. V was pared by 4 bases and J by 3 bases, with 4 bases of the junction left unmatched. Germline V gene sequence: CDR1 SGHDT, CDR2 YYEEEE. CDR3 size: 13 residues. The CDR3 DNA reads as TGTGCCAGCAGCCCCGGGAGGTTCTACGAGCAGTACTTC. This sequence encodes CASSPGRFYEQYF. The entire variable domain, with the rest obtained from reference TRBV5-6 and TRBJ2-7, is as follows: DAGVTQSPTHLIKTRGQQVTLRCSPKSGHDTVSWYQQALGQGPQFIFQYYEEEERQRGNFPDRFSGHQFPNYSSELNVNALLLGDSALYLCASSPGRFYEQYFGPGTRLTVT.

This clonotype has just a few counts. J is TRBJ1-5 and V is TRBV12-3 or TRBV12-4; maybe TRBD1 (5 bases). The CDR3 length is 15 residues. Between the trimmed V and J ends, which lost 4 bases and 5 bases, there was a span of 15 bases. CDR3 sequence: CASSYWERGDQPQHF. The CDR3 DNA is TGTGCCAGCAGTTACTGGGAGAGAGGGGATCAGCCCCAGCATTTT.

The chain employs TRBV15 and TRBJ1-1; D gene ambiguous. This CDR3 region has 13 residues. CDR1 is LNHNV, CDR2 YYDKDF, per germline (reference sequence). Deletions cut 0 bases from V and 1 base from J, with 3 bases between. The DNA of the CDR3 is TGTGCCACCAGCAGAGATGAGAACACTGAAGCTTTCTTT. It codes for CATSRDENTEAFF.

The chain combines TRBV7-9 with TRBJ2-5; D may be TRBD1 (6 bases). There are 17 residues in the CDR3. The ends were cut back, 1 base at V and 0 bases at J, with 15 bases in the middle. CDR1 and CDR2 (germline): SEHNR, FQNEAQ (reference sequence). The CDR3 sequence is CASSLDNRDLYQETQYF. The CDR3 nucleotides are TGTGCCAGCAGCTTAGACAACAGGGATTTGTACCAAGAGACCCAGTACTTC.

This clonotype was recorded many times. The chain has TRBV7-9 and TRBJ2-1; the D gene is possibly TRBD2 (5 bases). The CDR3 has 12 residues. Trimming shortened V by 8 bases and J by 6 bases, and 11 bases separated the two germline ends. Germline CDR1 reads SEHNR; CDR2 reads FQNEAQ (reference sequence). DNA for the CDR3: TGTGCCAGCTTACCTGGGAGCAATGAGCAGTTCTTC. This codes for CASLPGSNEQFF. The full variable domain, rest sourced from reference TRBV7-9 and TRBJ2-1, is DTGVSQNPRHKITKRGQNVTFRCDPISEHNRLYWYRQTLGQGPEFLTYFQNEAQLEKSRLLSDRFSAERPKGSFSTLEIQRTEQGDSAMYLCASLPGSNEQFFGPGTRLTVL.

This clonotype was detected ten times or more. The rearrangement joins TRBV28 to TRBJ2-7; D might be TRBD1 (6 bases). V was cut by 5 bases and J by 7 bases, with 24 bases left in between. CDR1 is MDHEN and CDR2 is SYDVKM in the germline V gene. The CDR3 totals 16 residues. This CDR3 reads CASSPAFGDMEIEQYF. CDR3 bases: TGTGCCAGCAGTCCCGCATTCGGGGACATGGAGATTGAGCAGTACTTC.

The gene calls are TRBV6-5 and TRBJ2-7; TRBD1 or TRBD2 may be the D gene (5 bases each). Trimming took off 2 bases at V and 2 bases at J, with 10 bases between the two ends. CDR3 length equals 14 residues. In germline, CDR1 is MNHEY, CDR2 SVGAGI. CDR3 DNA sequence: TGTGCCAGCAGTTACGGGGGAGAAACCTACGAGCAGTACTTC. Encoded protein: CASSYGGETYEQYF.